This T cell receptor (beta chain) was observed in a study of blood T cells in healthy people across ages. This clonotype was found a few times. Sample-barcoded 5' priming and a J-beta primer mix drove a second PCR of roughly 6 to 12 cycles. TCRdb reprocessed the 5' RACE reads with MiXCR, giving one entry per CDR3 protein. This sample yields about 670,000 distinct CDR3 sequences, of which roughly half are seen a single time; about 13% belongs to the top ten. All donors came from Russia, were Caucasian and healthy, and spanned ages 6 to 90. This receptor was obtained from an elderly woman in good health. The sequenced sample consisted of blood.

The CDR3: CASSQDQGTQYF. CDR3 nucleotides: TGTGCCAGCTCACAAGACCAAGGAACCCAGTACTTC. The chain combines TRBV18 with TRBJ2-5; D is unclear. Germline CDR1 KGHSH, CDR2 LQKENI. The V gene lost 4 bases and the J gene lost 8 bases, with 11 bases spanning the gap. The CDR3 covers 12 residues. Filled out from reference TRBV18 and TRBJ2-5, the complete variable domain reads NAGVMQNPRHLVRRRGQEARLRCSPMKGHSHVYWYRQLPEEGLKFMVYLQKENIIDESGMPKERFSAEFPKEGPSILRIQQVVRGDSAAYFCASSQDQGTQYFGPGTRLLVL.